The present T cell receptor beta chain was sequenced within a study of blood T cell repertoires in COVID-19. Study overall: Some COVID-19 samples were acute and others convalescent; all came from the United States, Italy and Spain. The analysed material was cDNA or gDNA that came from T cells, B-cell-depleted T cells, or PBMCs.

From germline, CDR1 is LGHNA and CDR2 YSLEER. This CDR3 is built from 18 residues. V dropped 1 base and J dropped 5; count of bases not matched to a gene: 13. In the original analysis: Cell counts per sample came from amplifying reference gene primers. The repertoire was sequenced with immunoSEQ multiplex PCR; TCRdb's copy has only in-frame clones and lacks some. That table gives V, J and clone size, and the DNA gave D and trimming. The table records 200,000 to 300,000 clones, approximately 80% of them present only once. This clone was seen once. This rearrangement joins TRBV4-3 to TRBJ2-2, with 7 bases fitting TRBD1. Sequenced input: peripheral blood. This clonotype was obtained from a man aged 60-69 years with acute or convalescent COVID-19. CDR3 coding DNA: TGCGCCAGCAGCCAAGGGAGTTGGAGGCAGGGGGAAACCGGGGAGCTGTTTTTT. Translation: CASSQGSWRQGETGELFF.